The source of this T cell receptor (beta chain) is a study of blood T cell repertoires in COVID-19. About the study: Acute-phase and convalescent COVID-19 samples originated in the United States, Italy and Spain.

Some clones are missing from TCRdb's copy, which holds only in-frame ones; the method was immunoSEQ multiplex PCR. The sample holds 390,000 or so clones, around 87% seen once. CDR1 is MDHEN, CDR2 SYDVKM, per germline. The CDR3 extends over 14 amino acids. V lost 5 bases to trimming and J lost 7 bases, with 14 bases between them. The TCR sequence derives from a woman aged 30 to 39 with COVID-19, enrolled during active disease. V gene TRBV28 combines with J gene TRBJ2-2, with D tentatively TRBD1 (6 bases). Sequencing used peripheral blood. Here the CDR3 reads CASSRDQTGGELFF. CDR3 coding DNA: TGTGCCAGCAGTAGGGACCAGACAGGCGGGGAGCTGTTTTTT.